What follows are 12 T cell receptor beta chains derived from one specimen sequenced in a study of shared clonotypes between healthy human individuals. Terminally differentiated effector memory CD45RA+ cells were left out of the naive CD8 fraction, which was CD45RO-negative and positively selected for CCR7. The data were produced by immunoSEQ multiplex PCR, yet TCRdb's version contains in-frame clones alone and is incomplete. The profile covers roughly 600,000 clones, with roughly 98% appearing a single time and around 0.3% taken by the ten largest. Source material: naive CD8+ T cells sorted from blood. These receptors originate from a man aged 25 to 45 in good health.

The chain couples TRBV27 to TRBJ2-1; 13 bases fit TRBD2. The V gene end was trimmed by 7 bases and the J gene end by 7 bases; junction bases not matched to a gene: 10. The CDR3 is 16 residues long. Germline V gene sequence: CDR1 MNHEY, CDR2 SMNVEV (reference sequence). CDR3 coding DNA: TGTGCCAGCACCGAACTAGCGGGAGGGCCTCTTAATGAGCAGTTCTTC. Encoded protein: CASTELAGGPLNEQFF.

This chain connects TRBV5-4 to TRBJ2-7, with TRBD1 matching over 9 bases. The CDR3 is 15 residues long. CDR1 is SGHNT, CDR2 YYREEE, per germline (reference sequence). The J segment lost 6 bases and the V segment lost 0 bases, leaving 7 bases of the junction unmatched. CDR3 sequence (DNA): TGTGCCAGCAGCTTGGGACAGGGGGAGCTTAGCGAGCAGTACTTC. Translating gives CASSLGQGELSEQYF.

The genes are TRBV7-2 and TRBJ2-1; tentatively, D is TRBD2 (5 bases). The CDR3 totals 15 residues. Looked up from germline, CDR1 is SGHTA and CDR2 is FQGNSA. Trimming removed 5 bases from V and 0 bases from J, with 11 bases in between. The CDR3 DNA reads as TGTGCCAGCAGCCTAAGCGGTCCCTCCTACAATGAGCAGTTCTTC. This codes for CASSLSGPSYNEQFF.

The J gene is TRBJ2-7, the V gene TRBV5-1; D is tentatively TRBD1 or TRBD2 (6 bases each). The germline V gene has CDR1 SGHRS and CDR2 YFSETQ. The V end lost 5 bases, the J end lost 2 bases, and 23 bases lay between the germline ends. The CDR3 is made up of 17 amino acids. CDR3 loop: CASRLLRGGIRAYEQYF. CDR3 nucleotide sequence: TGCGCCAGCAGACTCCTCAGGGGCGGGATTAGGGCCTACGAGCAGTACTTC.

This clone was recorded only once. This chain links TRBV4-1 with TRBJ2-7; 9 nucleotides match TRBD2. Germline V gene lookup returns CDR1 MGHRA and CDR2 YSYEKL. The CDR3 has 16 residues. V lost 0 bases to trimming and J lost 6 bases; unmatched junction nucleotides: 9. CDR3 residues: CASSQDDLAGSGEQYF. The DNA for the CDR3 is TGCGCCAGCAGCCAAGATGATCTAGCGGGGTCCGGCGAGCAGTACTTC.

The chain is built from TRBV7-8 and TRBJ1-5; D is possibly TRBD1 (5 bases). This CDR3 region has 14 residues. Germline V gives CDR1 SGHVS, CDR2 FQNEAQ. The germline V and J ends were trimmed by 2 bases and 6 bases, with 11 bases remaining between them. The CDR3 DNA reads TGTGCCAGCAGCTTAACGGGTGGGGGTCAGCCCCAGCATTTT. Its translation is CASSLTGGGQPQHF.

The rearrangement joins TRBV21-1 to TRBJ2-2; TRBD1 reflects the table's D call only, with no check against the DNA. TRBV21-1 is shown as a pseudogene. This CDR3 region has 18 residues. The CDR3 DNA sequence: TGTGCCAGCAGCAAAGGGGGTCGCCAGGGGACGGACACCGGGGAGCTGTTTTTT. Residues: CASSKGGRQGTDTGELFF.

V and J are TRBV7-9 and TRBJ2-4; 9 nucleotides align to TRBD1. The CDR3 runs 18 residues. With 5 bases clipped from V and 0 bases from J, the junction kept 11 bases outside the gene matches. CDR1 SEHNR and CDR2 FQNEAQ come from the germline V gene (reference sequence). The CDR3 nucleotides are TGTGCCAGCAGCCCACCACAGGGGGCGTCGCTAGCCAAAAACATTCAGTACTTC. Translation gives CASSPPQGASLAKNIQYF.

This chain uses TRBV27 with TRBJ2-3; D is unclear. Germline V gene lookup returns CDR1 MNHEY and CDR2 SMNVEV (reference sequence). Trimming pared 7 bases from V and 1 base from J, leaving 12 bases between. The CDR3 is 14 amino acids. The CDR3 coding sequence is TGTGCCAGCACCGCAGTCGGGCGCACAGATACGCAGTATTTT. Its translation: CASTAVGRTDTQYF.

V gene TRBV7-9 combines with J gene TRBJ1-1; D unclear. Trimming stripped 6 bases from V and 4 bases from J, with 15 bases between. The CDR3 is 14 amino acids. Per germline, CDR1 SEHNR and CDR2 FQNEAQ (reference sequence). CDR3 in DNA: TGTGCCAGCAGACACGGACGGTTGTCCACTGAAGCTTTCTTT. As protein: CASRHGRLSTEAFF.

V is TRBV5-1 and J is TRBJ2-7, with 13 nucleotides matching TRBD2. This CDR3 comprises 16 residues. The V segment lost 4 bases and the J segment 2 bases; nucleotides outside the gene matches: 6. CDR1 is SGHRS, CDR2 YFSETQ, per germline. The CDR3 here is CASSDGLAGVTYEQYF. The CDR3 DNA is TGCGCCAGCAGCGACGGACTAGCGGGAGTAACCTACGAGCAGTACTTC.

The chain employs TRBV6-5 and TRBJ2-1; TRBD2 matches at 8 bases. Germline loops: CDR1 MNHEY, CDR2 SVGAGI. The ends lost 6 bases at V and 2 bases at J; junction bases unmatched: 6. This CDR3 has 15 residues. CDR3 bases: TGTGCCAGCAGCCGACCGACTAGCGCCTACAATGAGCAGTTCTTC. Translating gives CASSRPTSAYNEQFF.